This TCR beta chain is from a study of T cell repertoires in cytomegalovirus infection. Study context: It can be stated that public TCR beta signatures indicated CMV infection as well as a matching HLA type.

TCRdb re-called the reads with MiXCR, one entry per CDR3 protein. The sample lists roughly 45,000 distinct CDR3 sequences, more than 20% seen once, with around 20% in the top ten. This clonotype showed up many times. Its target is unknown. Whole-study results and caveats: Frequencies of public TCR beta families were cumulated, and this identified carriers of CMV plus the relevant HLA. HLA-C-restricted CMV clonotypes gave the most frequent clonotype in two of eight donors.

Losses at the gene ends were 4 bases for V and 6 bases for J; bases not matched to a gene: 12. Germline values: CDR1 SGHVS, CDR2 FQNEAQ. The CDR3 extends over 15 amino acids. The rearrangement uses TRBV7-8 and TRBJ2-7; 7 nucleotides match TRBD1. The sequenced sample was PBMCs, sequenced either directly or after in vitro stimulation (not recorded which). The TCR was taken from a human donor in good health (CMV status not recorded). Some clones in this sample may be carry-over from other donors' samples. Written as DNA, the CDR3 is TGTGCCAGCAGCTACCCTTCGACAGGGACGGGCGAGCAGTACTTC. This encodes CASSYPSTGTGEQYF.